This entry describes one TCR beta chain. The target antigen is unknown. The data were produced by immunoSEQ multiplex PCR, yet TCRdb's version contains in-frame clones alone and is incomplete. The data show thousands of clones, about 88% seen once. Time point described: cycle 4 day 1 (C4D1), after more than five weeks of nivolumab. Each patient experienced a relapse that followed autologous stem cell transplantation, and brentuximab vedotin exposure varied. This record comes from a study of PD-1 blockade in classical Hodgkin lymphoma. Study-level results: The diversity seen at baseline in complete responders resembled that of newly diagnosed patients. By C4D1 there was a significant rise in CD4+ TCR diversity but not in CD8+ TCR diversity. Lower baseline TCR diversity was reported for newly diagnosed patients than for healthy donors.

Unmatched junction bases numbered 3, after V lost 1 base and J lost 3 bases. CDR1 is MNHEY and CDR2 is SVGAGI in the germline V gene. The CDR3 loop spans 15 amino acids. The chain links TRBV6-5 to TRBJ2-1; TRBD1 matches at 7 bases. This specimen was peripheral blood mononuclear cells (PBMCs), taken before the fourth cycle of nivolumab. This TCR derives from a human donor with classical Hodgkin lymphoma. CDR3 in amino acids: CASSYFQGVYNEQFF. CDR3 sequence (DNA): TGTGCCAGCAGTTACTTTCAGGGGGTCTACAATGAGCAGTTCTTC.